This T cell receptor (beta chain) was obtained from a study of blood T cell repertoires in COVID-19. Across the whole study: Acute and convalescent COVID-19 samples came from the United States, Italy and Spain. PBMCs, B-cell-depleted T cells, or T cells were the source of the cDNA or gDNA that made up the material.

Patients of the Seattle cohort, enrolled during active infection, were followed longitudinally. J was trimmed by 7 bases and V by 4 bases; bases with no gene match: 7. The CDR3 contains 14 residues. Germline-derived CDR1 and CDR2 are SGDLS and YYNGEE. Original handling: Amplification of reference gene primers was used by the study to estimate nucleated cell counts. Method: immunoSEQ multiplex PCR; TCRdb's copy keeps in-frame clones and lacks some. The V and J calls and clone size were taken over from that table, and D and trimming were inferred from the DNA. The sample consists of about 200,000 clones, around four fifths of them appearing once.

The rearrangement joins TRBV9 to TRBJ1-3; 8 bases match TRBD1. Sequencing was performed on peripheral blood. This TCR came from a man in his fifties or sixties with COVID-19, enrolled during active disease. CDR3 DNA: TGTGCCAGCAGCCCGGACAGGGTGAGGAACACCATATATTTT. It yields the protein CASSPDRVRNTIYF.